These 25 T cell receptor beta chains came from one sample sequenced in a study of regulatory T cells in long-lasting Graves disease. Documented time point: newly diagnosed GD, antithyroid drugs for less than 3 months. PBMCs provided the RNA from which the TCR library was made. Through Arm-PCR of CDR3 regions and iRepertoire HTBI primers, TCR beta libraries were built. TCRdb independently ran MiXCR on the multiplex PCR reads; one entry per CDR3 protein. The sample has 500,000 or so distinct CDR3 sequences, 13% to 15% seen once. These data also featured in a second study, about T cells in Graves' hyperthyroidism and ophthalmopathy.

The starting material was peripheral blood mononuclear cells (PBMCs), obtained at new diagnosis, from a patient treated with antithyroid drugs. The receptor set was obtained from a woman aged 50 to 65 with Graves disease.

V usage is TRBV6-1 and J usage is TRBJ2-1; 9 bases line up with TRBD2. Germline CDR1 MNHNS, CDR2 SASEGT. The CDR3 has 16 amino acids. With 4 bases clipped from V and 4 bases from J, the junction kept 8 bases outside the gene matches. As DNA, the CDR3 is TGTGCCAGCAGTGGGTTGATAGCGGGAGTTTACAATGAGCAGTTCTTC. Translating it yields CASSGLIAGVYNEQFF.

In its sample, this clonotype was seen many times. The chain recombines TRBV24-1 with TRBJ1-1; weak D call: TRBD1 (5 bases). Trimming removed 2 bases from V and 8 bases from J, with 8 bases in between. The CDR3 has 12 residues. Germline CDR1 reads KGHDR; CDR2 reads SFDVKD. Here the CDR3 reads CATSDSGQEAFF. In DNA form, the CDR3 reads TGTGCCACCAGTGATTCGGGGCAGGAAGCTTTCTTT.

At least ten counts were recorded for this clonotype. At one of its ends the junction is not consistent with the germline gene, which may arise from a read error. V gene TRBV27 combines with J gene TRBJ2-7, with TRBD2 identical over 10 bases. The CDR3 is made up of 19 amino acids. Germline CDR1 MNHEY, CDR2 SMNVEV (reference sequence). CDR3 coding DNA: TGTGCCAGCCAACGGAAACCTAGCGGGAGCCGATTGGAAGCCTACGGGCAGTACTTC. Its translation: CASQRKPSGSRLEAYGQYF.

This clonotype was observed many times. CDR3 amino acids: CASLDRGNGDEQYF. The CDR3 bases are TGTGCCAGCCTCGATAGGGGAAACGGGGACGAGCAGTACTTC. This sequence joins TRBV12-3 or TRBV12-4 and TRBJ2-7, with D perhaps matching TRBD1 or TRBD2 (5 bases each). The V gene lost 8 bases and the J gene lost 5 bases, with 19 bases spanning the gap. CDR3 length: 14 amino acids.

This clonotype was observed a few times. This rearrangement joins TRBV27 to TRBJ2-3; the match to TRBD1 covers 12 bases. This CDR3 is 18 amino acids long. Germline V gene sequence: CDR1 MNHEY, CDR2 SMNVEV (reference sequence). J was trimmed by 1 base and V by 1 base; bases with no gene match: 6. The CDR3 region has the DNA TGTGCCAGCAGTTTATTGGGACAGGGGGCTAGCGGCACAGATACGCAGTATTTT. This sequence encodes CASSLLGQGASGTDTQYF.

This chain links TRBV4-1 with TRBJ2-3; the D call may be TRBD1 or TRBD2 (5 bases each). The germline V gene has CDR1 MGHRA and CDR2 YSYEKL. Trimming shortened V by 4 bases and J by 0 bases, and 14 bases separated the two germline ends. The CDR3 length is 16 residues. CDR3 coding DNA: TGCGCCAGCAGCCCCCAGGGAGCTCCTAGCACAGATACGCAGTATTTT. It specifies CASSPQGAPSTDTQYF.

Comment on this clonotype: This is likely a read error, given that the CDR3 carries no conserved phenylalanine or tryptophan at its end. The J gene is TRBJ2-7, the V gene TRBV4-1; D is ambiguous. Trimming pared 1 base from V and 3 bases from J, leaving 13 bases between. CDR3 size: 15 residues. CDR1 is MGHRA and CDR2 is YSYEKL in the germline V gene. The CDR3 here is CASSQGTPGLYEQYC. The CDR3 nucleotides read TGCGCCAGCAGCCAAGGGACCCCTGGGCTCTACGAGCAGTACTGC.

This clonotype was seen repeatedly, ten times or more. The rearrangement joins TRBV24-1 to TRBJ2-4; 8 bases line up with TRBD1. The V and J ends lost 4 bases and 3 bases, in that order; junction bases with no gene match: 7. The CDR3 has 16 amino acids. Germline V gene lookup returns CDR1 KGHDR and CDR2 SFDVKD. CDR3: CATSDYRGTGKNIQYF. DNA for the CDR3: TGTGCCACCAGTGACTATAGGGGGACAGGCAAAAACATTCAGTACTTC.

This clonotype was recorded many times. J is TRBJ2-1 and V is TRBV7-2; D is perhaps TRBD2 (5 bases). Trimming removed 6 bases from V and 5 bases from J, with 17 bases in between. This CDR3 has 15 residues. CDR1 SGHTA and CDR2 FQGNSA come from the germline V gene. CDR3 protein: CASSQPPTTHNEQFF. The CDR3 bases are TGTGCCAGCAGTCAACCCCCGACTACGCACAATGAGCAGTTCTTC.

This chain joins TRBV5-4 and TRBJ1-3, with 9 bases aligning to TRBD1. Germline V gene lookup returns CDR1 SGHNT and CDR2 YYREEE (reference sequence). CDR3 size: 18 residues. J gave up 1 base and V 1 base, and 9 bases lay outside the gene matches. CDR3 in amino acids: CASSLYGTGMVSGNTIYF. The CDR3 nucleotides are TGTGCCAGCAGCTTGTACGGGACAGGGATGGTGTCTGGAAACACCATATATTTT. The entire variable domain, with the rest obtained from reference TRBV5-4 and TRBJ1-3, is as follows: ETGVTQSPTHLIKTRGQQVTLRCSSQSGHNTVSWYQQALGQGPQFIFQYYREEENGRGNFPPRFSGLQFPNYSSELNVNALELDDSALYLCASSLYGTGMVSGNTIYFGEGSWLTVV.

With regard to this clonotype: A single base separates this from a much larger clone, so it may be a read error. The chain employs TRBV5-1 and TRBJ1-1; TRBD1 agrees at 12 bases. Germline V gene lookup returns CDR1 SGHRS and CDR2 YFSETQ. This CDR3 is built from 16 residues. This chain's CDR3 is CAGRTGTGGVGTEAFF. The CDR3 DNA sequence: TGCGCCGGCAGAACCGGGACAGGGGGCGTCGGGACTGAAGCTTTCTTT.

This clonotype appeared many times. This chain connects TRBV6-5 to TRBJ1-2; 7 nucleotides align to TRBD1. Germline CDR1 is MNHEY and CDR2 is SVGAGI. This CDR3 contains 18 residues. V shed 0 bases and J 4 bases; nucleotides not matched to a gene: 14. The CDR3 DNA reads TGTGCCAGCAGTTACTCGATGAAAAGGGGGCTATCGAGCTATGGCTACACCTTC. Its translation is CASSYSMKRGLSSYGYTF.

This clonotype was seen a handful of times. The chain links TRBV30 to TRBJ1-6; D gene ambiguous. Deletions cut 3 bases from V and 0 bases from J, with 15 bases between. Germline V gives CDR1 GTSNPN, CDR2 SVGIG (reference sequence). CDR3 size: 17 residues. The CDR3 nucleotides read TGTGCCTGGAGGGCGTGGGCACTGAGCTCCTATAATTCACCCCTCCACTTT. Protein: CAWRAWALSSYNSPLHF.

This clonotype was counted a few times. The genes are TRBV24-1 and TRBJ2-1; D unresolved. Trimming stripped 0 bases from V and 6 bases from J, with 8 bases between. The germline V gene has CDR1 KGHDR and CDR2 SFDVKD. The CDR3 contains 14 residues. The CDR3 region is CATSDLDLPNEQFF. The CDR3 bases are TGTGCCACCAGTGATTTGGACCTCCCCAATGAGCAGTTCTTC.

This clonotype was counted at least ten times. The chain couples TRBV7-9 to TRBJ2-1; TRBD2 matches 10 bases. CDR3 length equals 18 residues. The V and J ends lost 4 bases and 7 bases, in that order; junction bases with no gene match: 16. From germline, CDR1 is SEHNR and CDR2 FQNEAQ (reference sequence). CDR3 bases: TGTGCCAGCAGCTCCATAGCGGGTCTAGCGGGAGTATTGAATGAGCAGTTCTTC. Translating gives CASSSIAGLAGVLNEQFF.

CDR3 protein: CASSHPPGGRVASANPGYNEQFF. Here the CDR3 DNA reads TGTGCCAGCAGCCATCCACCAGGAGGGCGGGTGGCCAGCGCCAACCCGGGGTACAATGAGCAGTTCTTC. This chain connects TRBV7-9 to TRBJ2-1, with D perhaps TRBD2 (6 bases). In germline, CDR1 is SEHNR, CDR2 FQNEAQ (reference sequence). The CDR3 is 23 amino acids. The V and J ends lost 5 bases and 4 bases respectively, with 39 bases between them. Full variable domain (missing parts from reference TRBV7-9 and TRBJ2-1): DTGVSQNPRHKITKRGQNVTFRCDPISEHNRLYWYRQTLGQGPEFLTYFQNEAQLEKSRLLSDRFSAERPKGSFSTLEIQRTEQGDSAMYLCASSHPPGGRVASANPGYNEQFFGPGTRLTVL.

Worth noting for this clonotype: Only one base separates this from a far larger clonotype, so it likely reflects a read error. The J gene is TRBJ2-3, the V gene TRBV7-9; D assignment may be TRBD1 or TRBD2 (5 bases each). The better agreement between TRBJ2-1 and the DNA end casts doubt on the J call. Germline assignment: CDR1 SEHNR and CDR2 FQNEAQ (reference sequence). The CDR3 has 14 amino acids. The CDR3 protein is CAGSAASGGNEQFF. Here the CDR3 DNA reads TGTGCCGGCAGCGCGGCCAGTGGGGGTAATGAGCAGTTCTTC.

This clonotype was picked up many times. The V and J genes are TRBV12-3 or TRBV12-4 and TRBJ1-5; D is perhaps TRBD1 (6 bases). There are 14 residues in the CDR3. V lost 5 bases, J lost 2 bases, and 10 bases lay in between. The DNA for the CDR3 is TGTGCCAGCAGTAAACAGGGTGGCAATCAGCCCCAGCATTTT. The encoded protein is CASSKQGGNQPQHF.

There are many counts of this clonotype. This chain joins TRBV7-6 and TRBJ2-3; 7 bases are shared with TRBD1. This CDR3 spans 15 amino acids. Trimming at V came to 5 bases and at J to 0 bases, leaving 5 bases not matched to a gene. Germline V gives CDR1 SGHVS, CDR2 FNYEAQ. The CDR3 region is CASSHDRVSTDTQYF. In DNA form, the CDR3 reads TGTGCCAGCAGCCACGACAGGGTTAGCACAGATACGCAGTATTTT.

The genes are TRBV6-1 and TRBJ1-1; D is perhaps TRBD1 (6 bases). The CDR3 contains 17 residues. Germline lookup yields CDR1 MNHNS and CDR2 SASEGT. Trimming took 6 bases from V and 0 from J, leaving 20 bases between them. The CDR3 DNA sequence: TGTGCCAGCAGGTCCACGGGGGGGGCCGGTATGAACACTGAAGCTTTCTTT. Protein: CASRSTGGAGMNTEAFF.

The chain employs TRBV20-1 and TRBJ1-2, with TRBD1 as a possible D gene (6 bases). Trimming stripped 3 bases from V and 2 bases from J, with 10 bases between. CDR3 length equals 13 residues. Per the germline V gene, CDR1 is DFQATT and CDR2 is SNEGSKA (reference sequence). CDR3 protein: CSASRQENYGYTF. Written as DNA, the CDR3 is TGCAGTGCTAGCAGACAGGAAAACTATGGCTACACCTTC.

Comments on this clonotype: A much bigger clone sits one base away, suggesting this may be a read error. A read error is likely, as this CDR3 ends without the conserved phenylalanine or tryptophan. The V gene is TRBV27, the J gene TRBJ1-5; D is ambiguous. CDR1 MNHEY and CDR2 SMNVEV come from the germline V gene (reference sequence). The V gene lost 6 bases and the J gene lost 2 bases, with 8 bases spanning the gap. CDR3 length equals 13 residues. CDR3 sequence: CASREVGNQPQHS. CDR3 bases: TGTGCCAGCAGGGAGGTGGGCAATCAGCCCCAGCATTCT.

This clonotype has a count of ten or more. The rearrangement joins TRBV28 to TRBJ2-5, with 13 bases identical to TRBD2. V trimming: 6 bases; J trimming: 1 base; junction bases outside the gene matches: 20. In germline, CDR1 is MDHEN, CDR2 SYDVKM. This CDR3 contains 21 residues. This CDR3 reads CASSSPTRGLAGVASQETQYF. The CDR3 nucleotides are TGTGCCAGCAGCTCCCCGACACGCGGACTAGCGGGAGTAGCTTCCCAAGAGACCCAGTACTTC.

This clonotype was found a few times. The chain uses TRBV5-1 and TRBJ2-1, with 7 bases identical to TRBD2. With 2 bases clipped from V and 5 bases from J, the junction kept 7 bases outside the gene matches. Germline CDR1 is SGHRS and CDR2 is YFSETQ. The CDR3 is made up of 15 amino acids. The chain's CDR3 is CASSLSLAVNNEQFF. In nucleotides, the CDR3 is TGCGCCAGCAGCTTATCCCTAGCGGTAAACAATGAGCAGTTCTTC.

Concerning this clonotype: This could be a read error, since a much larger clone is one nucleotide away. The rearrangement links TRBV30 to TRBJ2-7; the match to TRBD1 covers 7 bases. The CDR3 runs to 11 residues. Germline V gene data show CDR1 as GTSNPN and CDR2 as SVGIG (reference sequence). This CDR3 reads CARSVTGLQYF. The DNA for the CDR3 is TGTGCCCGGAGTGTGACAGGGCTGCAGTACTTC.